The 21 T cell receptor beta chains below were found in one sample sequenced in a study of cytomegalovirus exposure and HLA in healthy donors. This PCR relied on a set of 60 Vbeta primers and 13 Jbeta primers. This table comes from immunoSEQ multiplex PCR, and its TCRdb copy is limited to in-frame clones, with some not included. The sample gives under 250,000 clones, around three quarters of which show up once; 3.5% to 5% is in the top ten. Specimen: PBMCs. These receptors were taken from a woman in her twenties or thirties in good health and CMV-seropositive.

The V gene is TRBV27, the J gene TRBJ2-7; 8 bases agree with TRBD1. V lost 6 bases and J lost 3; bases outside the gene matches: 4. The CDR3 has 13 residues. Per germline, CDR1 MNHEY and CDR2 SMNVEV (reference sequence). In DNA form, the CDR3 reads TGTGCCAGCAGGACGGGACAGGACTACGAGCAGTACTTC. As protein: CASRTGQDYEQYF.

This rearrangement joins TRBV25-1 to TRBJ2-7; TRBD1 matches 9 bases. V was pared by 0 bases and J by 5 bases, with 2 bases of the junction left unmatched. The length of the CDR3 is 14 residues. CDR1 MGHDK and CDR2 SYGVNS come from the germline V gene. CDR3 DNA: TGTGCCAGCAGTGAATATCGGGACAGGGACGAGCAGTACTTC. Encoded protein: CASSEYRDRDEQYF.

The rearrangement joins TRBV7-2 to TRBJ2-7; 8 positions match TRBD1. CDR3 length equals 13 residues. Looked up from germline, CDR1 is SGHTA and CDR2 is FQGNSA. J was trimmed by 2 bases and V by 4 bases; bases with no gene match: 1. DNA for the CDR3: TGTGCCAGCAGCTCAGGGGGCACCTACGAGCAGTACTTC. As protein: CASSSGGTYEQYF.

V and J are TRBV4-1 and TRBJ2-7; TRBD1 matches 10 bases. The V segment lost 2 bases and the J segment 7 bases; nucleotides outside the gene matches: 8. CDR3 length: 15 amino acids. From germline, CDR1 is MGHRA and CDR2 YSYEKL. CDR3 in amino acids: CASSQSRTGGEEQYF. The CDR3 DNA sequence: TGCGCCAGCAGCCAATCTAGGACAGGGGGTGAAGAGCAGTACTTC.

V and J are TRBV19 and TRBJ1-2; D not certain. V shed 4 bases and J shed 8 bases, with 11 bases lying between them. Germline CDR1 is LNHDA and CDR2 is SQIVND (reference sequence). This CDR3 is built from 12 residues. CDR3 amino acids: CASSSPPGGYTF. The CDR3 nucleotides are TGTGCCAGTAGTAGTCCTCCGGGGGGCTACACCTTC.

This clone was counted once. The rearrangement joins TRBV5-1 to TRBJ2-3, with D possibly matching TRBD2 (5 bases). Germline V gene lookup returns CDR1 SGHRS and CDR2 YFSETQ. The CDR3 runs 15 residues. Trimming shortened V by 7 bases and J by 0 bases, and 15 bases separated the two germline ends. CDR3 DNA: TGCGCCAGCCCTTCCAGCGGATTGAGCACAGATACGCAGTATTTT. Translated: CASPSSGLSTDTQYF. Variable domain in full (rest from reference TRBV5-1 and TRBJ2-3): KAGVTQTPRYLIKTRGQQVTLSCSPISGHRSVSWYQQTPGQGLQFLFEYFSETQRNKGNFPGRFSGRQFSNSRSEMNVSTLELGDSALYLCASPSSGLSTDTQYFGPGTRLTVL.

This clone was counted a few times. The chain is built from TRBV4-1 and TRBJ2-2, with TRBD1 matching over 7 bases. In germline, CDR1 is MGHRA, CDR2 YSYEKL. This CDR3 is 18 amino acids long. Unmatched junction bases numbered 8, after V lost 1 base and J lost 0 bases. CDR3 in amino acids: CASSQVLRQGPNTGELFF. The DNA of the CDR3 is TGCGCCAGCAGCCAAGTACTGAGACAGGGACCGAACACCGGGGAGCTGTTTTTT.

This sequence joins TRBV11-2 and TRBJ2-7; 9 positions match TRBD1. The CDR3 runs to 16 residues. J was trimmed by 1 base and V by 5 bases; bases with no gene match: 9. Germline V gene sequence: CDR1 SGHAT, CDR2 FQNNGV. The CDR3 DNA reads TGTGCCAGCAGCCGAGAGAAGACAGGGGGTTCCTACGAGCAGTACTTC. It encodes CASSREKTGGSYEQYF.

This chain joins TRBV4-1 and TRBJ1-1; D may be TRBD1 (5 bases). The CDR3 length is 14 residues. Germline V lookup: CDR1 MGHRA, CDR2 YSYEKL. V lost 6 bases to trimming and J lost 13 bases, with 24 bases between them. CDR3 in DNA: TGCGCCAGCAGTCCGACCTTTGACAGCCCGTGGGTTTTCTTT. It is translated as CASSPTFDSPWVFF.

The V call is TRBV7-9, the J call TRBJ2-2, with D maybe TRBD2 (6 bases). Germline V gene lookup returns CDR1 SEHNR and CDR2 FQNEAQ (reference sequence). This CDR3 spans 13 amino acids. Trimming pared 2 bases from V and 10 bases from J, leaving 11 bases between. The CDR3 coding sequence is TGTGCCAGCAGCTTACGGGGGAACACGGAGCTGTTTTTT. Its protein product is CASSLRGNTELFF.

This chain joins TRBV2 and TRBJ2-3; D gene unclear. V lost 4 bases and J 6 bases, leaving 8 bases between the germline ends. This CDR3 region has 12 residues. Per germline, CDR1 SNHLY and CDR2 FYNNEI. CDR3 bases: TGTGCCAGCAGTGCTTACTCGGATACGCAGTATTTT. This sequence encodes CASSAYSDTQYF. Supplemented by reference TRBV2 and TRBJ2-3, the full variable domain reads EPEVTQTPSHQVTQMGQEVILRCVPISNHLYFYWYRQILGQKVEFLVSFYNNEISEKSEIFDDQFSVERPDGSNFTLKIRSTKLEDSAMYFCASSAYSDTQYFGPGTRLTVL.

This clone appeared a single time. The chain combines TRBV5-1 with TRBJ1-2, with a tentative D call TRBD1 (6 bases). Per germline, CDR1 SGHRS and CDR2 YFSETQ. The CDR3 covers 15 residues. V shed 4 bases and J shed 3 bases, with 16 bases lying between them. CDR3 sequence: CASSKAGGADYGYTF. In DNA, the CDR3 is TGCGCCAGCAGCAAGGCGGGGGGCGCGGACTATGGCTACACCTTC.

This chain joins TRBV7-7 and TRBJ2-1; D remains ambiguous. Germline V CDR1 and CDR2: SSHAT, FNYEAQ (reference sequence). Trimming removed 1 base from V and 9 bases from J, with 10 bases in between. CDR3 length: 13 amino acids. CDR3 bases: TGTGCCAGCAGCTTAGATCAATGGAGTGAGCAGTTCTTC. Translation: CASSLDQWSEQFF.

This chain joins TRBV6-6 and TRBJ1-2; no definite D call. Trimming removed 6 bases at V and 5 bases at J, with 13 bases between. Germline V gene data show CDR1 as MNHNY and CDR2 as SVGAGI (reference sequence). There are 13 residues in the CDR3. CDR3 coding DNA: TGTGCCAGCAGCCCTGCACGGTTTTATGGCTACACCTTC. This gives the protein CASSPARFYGYTF.

As for this clone: The final CDR3 position lacks the conserved phenylalanine or tryptophan, pointing to a likely read error. Because the CDR3's place on the DNA is in doubt, the DNA is left out and the CDR3 is given as listed by TCRdb. This CDR3 is CASTRSMVLQTRSL. V usage is TRBV6-4 and J usage is TRBJ2-7; the table's D call of TRBD2 was not tested on the DNA. The CDR3 spans 14 amino acids, including both terminal residues. Germline V gives CDR1 MRHNA, CDR2 SNTAGT.

The rearrangement uses TRBV2 and TRBJ1-2, with D perhaps matching TRBD1 (5 bases). V shed 7 bases and J shed 3 bases, with 15 bases lying between them. The germline gives CDR1 SNHLY, CDR2 FYNNEI. The CDR3 runs to 14 residues. CDR3 DNA: TGTGCCAGCATGAAGGGACGGGAGGACTATGGCTACACCTTC. Translation: CASMKGREDYGYTF.

This rearrangement joins TRBV29-1 to TRBJ2-1; no firm D call. CDR1 is SQVTM, CDR2 ANQGSEA, per germline. V was cut by 8 bases and J by 7 bases, with 12 bases left in between. The CDR3 loop spans 11 amino acids. CDR3 nucleotide sequence: TGCAGCACGGTAGGAGAGAATGAGCAGTTCTTC. It yields the protein CSTVGENEQFF.

The chain couples TRBV6-1 to TRBJ1-5; D is perhaps TRBD1 (5 bases). The ends were cut back, 0 bases at V and 7 bases at J, with 7 bases in the middle. The germline CDR1 and CDR2 sequences are MNHNS and SASEGT. CDR3 length: 13 residues. The CDR3 region has the DNA TGTGCCAGCAGTGAAGCCAGGGTCCAGCCCCAGCATTTT. This codes for CASSEARVQPQHF.

This clone was seen a few times. This chain joins TRBV9 and TRBJ2-3; the D gene is possibly TRBD2 (7 bases). The CDR3 runs 13 residues. V was trimmed by 4 bases and J by 11 bases, leaving 17 bases between them. From germline, CDR1 is SGDLS and CDR2 YYNGEE. In DNA, the CDR3 is TGTGCCAGCAGCCAAGGGGAGGGGACAATGCAGTATTTT. This sequence encodes CASSQGEGTMQYF.

This sequence joins TRBV6-6 and TRBJ1-3, with D tentatively TRBD1 or TRBD2 (5 bases each). The J call may not be correct, given that the DNA end is closer to TRBJ2-2. Germline V gene data show CDR1 as MNHNY and CDR2 as SVGAGI (reference sequence). This CDR3 has 14 amino acids. The CDR3 DNA sequence: TGTGCCAGCAGTCCCAGGTCGGGACCGGGGGAGCTGTTTTTT. Amino acid sequence: CASSPRSGPGELFF.

The chain uses TRBV7-9 and TRBJ2-5, with D maybe TRBD1 (6 bases). This CDR3 has 14 amino acids. V lost 5 bases and J lost 2, with 12 bases in between. Germline assignment: CDR1 SEHNR and CDR2 FQNEAQ (reference sequence). CDR3 nucleotides: TGTGCCAGCAGCATACAGGGACGGCAAGAGACCCAGTACTTC. Amino acids: CASSIQGRQETQYF.